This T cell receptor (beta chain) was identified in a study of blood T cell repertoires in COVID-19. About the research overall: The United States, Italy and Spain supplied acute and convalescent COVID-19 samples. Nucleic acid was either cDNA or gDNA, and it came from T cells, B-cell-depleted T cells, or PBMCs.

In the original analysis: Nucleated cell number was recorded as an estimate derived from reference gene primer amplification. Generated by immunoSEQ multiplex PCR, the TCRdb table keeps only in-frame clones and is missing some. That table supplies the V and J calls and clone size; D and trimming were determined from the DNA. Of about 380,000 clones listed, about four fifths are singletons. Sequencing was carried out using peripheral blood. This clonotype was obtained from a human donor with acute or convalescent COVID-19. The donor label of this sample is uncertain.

CDR3 sequence (DNA): TGCAGCGTTGACCCGGGACAGCTCACAGATACGCAGTATTTT. Protein sequence: CSVDPGQLTDTQYF. The genes are TRBV29-1 and TRBJ2-3, with 7 bases fitting TRBD1. CDR1 is SQVTM, CDR2 ANQGSEA, per germline. CDR3 length: 14 residues. V dropped 3 bases and J dropped 2; count of bases not matched to a gene: 5.